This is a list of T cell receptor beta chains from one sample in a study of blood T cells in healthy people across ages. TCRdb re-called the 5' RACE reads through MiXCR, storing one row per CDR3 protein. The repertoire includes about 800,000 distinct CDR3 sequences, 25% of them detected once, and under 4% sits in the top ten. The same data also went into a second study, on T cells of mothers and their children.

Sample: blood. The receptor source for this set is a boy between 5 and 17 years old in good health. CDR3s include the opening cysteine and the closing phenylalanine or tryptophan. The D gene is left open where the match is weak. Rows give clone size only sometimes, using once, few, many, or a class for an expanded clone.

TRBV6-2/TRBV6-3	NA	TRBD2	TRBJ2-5	TGTGCCAGCCTCGGACTAGCGGGAATACGAGAGACCCAGTACTTC	CASLGLAGIRETQYF
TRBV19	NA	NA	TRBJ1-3	TGTGCCAGTAGTTTATACCCGGGGCACTCTGGAAACACCATATATTTT	CASSLYPGHSGNTIYF
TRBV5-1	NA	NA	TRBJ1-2	TGCGCCAGCAGCTTGCAGGGCGTCGATGGCTACACCTTC	CASSLQGVDGYTF
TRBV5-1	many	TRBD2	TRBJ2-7	TGCGCCAGCAGCTTGGGGCTAGCGGGACCCTACGAGCAGTACTTC	CASSLGLAGPYEQYF
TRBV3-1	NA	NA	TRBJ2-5	TGTGCCAGCAGCCAAATAAAATCCGGGACGGTTCCTATCGGAGAGACCCAGTACTTC	CASSQIKSGTVPIGETQYF
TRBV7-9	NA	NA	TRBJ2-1	TGTGCCAGCAAGCGAGAGGCCCATGACGATGAGCAGTTCTTC	CASKREAHDDEQFF
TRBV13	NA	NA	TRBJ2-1	TGTGCCAGCAGCTCCGGCCCAACGGAGTATAATGAGCAGTTCTTC	CASSSGPTEYNEQFF
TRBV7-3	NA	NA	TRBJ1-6	TGTGCCAGCAGCCAGGACAGCCGTTCACCCCTCCACTTT	CASSQDSRSPLHF
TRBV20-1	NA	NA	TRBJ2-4	TGCAGTGCAATACTACCCCCAGGGGAACTAGCCAAAAACATTCAGTACTTC	CSAILPPGELAKNIQYF
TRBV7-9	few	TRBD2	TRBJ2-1	TGTGCCAGCAGCCGCGGGGAGGGCGCCTACAATGAGCAGTTCTTC	CASSRGEGAYNEQFF
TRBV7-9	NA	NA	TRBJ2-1	TGTGCCAGCAGCCCCTTTGAGATGCAGTTCTTC	CASSPFEMQFF
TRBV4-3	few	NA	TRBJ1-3	TGCGCCAGCAGCCAAGATAGACAGCTCTCTGGAAACACCATATATTTT	CASSQDRQLSGNTIYF
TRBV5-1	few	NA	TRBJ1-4	TGCGCCAGCAGCTTGTTCGGCCAGGGTTTTGCAACTAATGAAAAACTGTTTTTT	CASSLFGQGFATNEKLFF
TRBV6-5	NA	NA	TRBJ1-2	TGTGCCAGCAGTTACTCACGTTGGACTAACTATGGCTACACCTTC	CASSYSRWTNYGYTF
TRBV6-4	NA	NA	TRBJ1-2	TGTGCCAGCCGTGACTCTTGGGGGCTTGATGGCTACACCTTC	CASRDSWGLDGYTF
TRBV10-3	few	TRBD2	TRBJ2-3	TGTGCCATCAGTGAGTCCGGGGTCGGGAGGGTCGCCGATACGCAGTATTTT	CAISESGVGRVADTQYF
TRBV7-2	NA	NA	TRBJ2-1	TGTGCCAGCAGCTTTGGGCCGACCATTTACAATGAGCAGTTCTTC	CASSFGPTIYNEQFF
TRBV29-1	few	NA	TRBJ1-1	TGCAGCGTATCCAAGAGGTTGACAGCCATGAACACTGAAGCTTTCTTT	CSVSKRLTAMNTEAFF
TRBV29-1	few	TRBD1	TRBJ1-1	TGCAGCGTTGCCCGACAGGGCCCTGAAGCTTTCTTT	CSVARQGPEAFF
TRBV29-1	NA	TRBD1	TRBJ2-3	TGCAGCGTCGGACAGGGTATCTCAGATACGCAGTATTTT	CSVGQGISDTQYF
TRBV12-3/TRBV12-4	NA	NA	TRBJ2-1	TGTGCCAGCAGTTTAGCGATGTGGAACAATGAGCAGTTCTTC	CASSLAMWNNEQFF
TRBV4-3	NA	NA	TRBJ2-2	TGCGCCAGCAGCCAAGATCATGGATGGGGGGCGTCAAACACCGGGGAGCTGTTTTTT	CASSQDHGWGASNTGELFF
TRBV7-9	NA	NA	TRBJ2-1	TGTGCCAGCAGGCACAGGGTCGGGGTAATTGATGAGCAGTTCTTC	CASRHRVGVIDEQFF
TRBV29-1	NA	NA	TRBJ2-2	TGCAGCGTTGAAGGGTTCGGGGAGCTGTTTTTT	CSVEGFGELFF
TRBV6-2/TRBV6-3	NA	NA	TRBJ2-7	TGTGCCAGCAGTTACACAGTGTACTACGAGCAGTACTTC	CASSYTVYYEQYF
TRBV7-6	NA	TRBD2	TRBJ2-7	TGTGCCAGCAGCCCCTCGGGACTAGGAGTCGAGCAGTACTTC	CASSPSGLGVEQYF
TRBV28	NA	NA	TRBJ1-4	TGTGCCAGCAGTCCTAATATTGGAGCTTTCCAGGGACCTAAACTGTTTTTT	CASSPNIGAFQGPKLFF
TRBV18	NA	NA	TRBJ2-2	TGTGCCAGCTCACCGACCGGGACACAAGGCACCGGGGAGCTGTTTTTT	CASSPTGTQGTGELFF
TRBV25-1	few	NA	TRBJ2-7	TGTGCCAGCAGTGAATATTGGGTCCACGAGCAGTACTTC	CASSEYWVHEQYF
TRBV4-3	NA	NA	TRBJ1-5	TGCGCCAGCAGCCAAGATTTTCGGGACACGCATAGCAATCAGCCCCAGCATTTT	CASSQDFRDTHSNQPQHF
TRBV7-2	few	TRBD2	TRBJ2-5	TGTGCCAGCAGCCCCCAACCGGCGGGAGAAGAGACCCAGTACTTC	CASSPQPAGEETQYF
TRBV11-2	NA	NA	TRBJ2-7	TGTGCCAGCAGCCCCGGATTGGGCCGACTCTCCTACGAGCAGTACTTC	CASSPGLGRLSYEQYF
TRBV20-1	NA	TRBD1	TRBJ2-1	TGCAGTGCTCTCGGGACAGGGGTGGTAAATGAGCAGTTCTTC	CSALGTGVVNEQFF